This T cell receptor beta chain originates from a study of cytomegalovirus exposure and HLA in healthy donors (dated by TCRdb to between 2016 and 2019). The study in broad terms: According to a later analysis, one platform produced both the roughly 130 validation repertoires and the roughly 660 repertoires of the first cohort. The study aimed to test whether signatures of past pathogen exposure could be identified by cataloging public T cell receptors. Besides the first cohort of approximately 710 subjects, a separate validation cohort made up of 120 different subjects was used. To predict cytomegalovirus infection status, the study combined high-throughput TCR immunosequencing, statistical association of individual TCRs with disease status, and machine learning. The paper's findings and limits, for the study overall: The study gave a list of under 200 TCR beta chains associated with cytomegalovirus. Subsequent analysis determined that TCRs grouped into clusters in the first cohort also showed a tendency toward co-occurrence across the 130 or so validation repertoires, and 94% of cluster scores exceeded 0. A few of the identified cytomegalovirus-associated TCR beta chains were confirmed in vitro to be specific for cytomegalovirus antigens. The authors suggested that the approach could potentially be generalized to other disease states and immunological phenotypes. Most TCR sequences were seen in very few donors, while some public TCRs were found in many individuals. A later analysis lacked HLA typing for the validation cohort, so it scored co-occurrence in that cohort across all 120 or so repertoires. The classifier was reported to diagnose cytomegalovirus status with high specificity and sensitivity in both the original and validation cohorts.

Separate from the roughly 700-subject first cohort, the validation cohort of roughly 110 subjects was the group to which the donors belonged. In the germline V gene, CDR1 corresponds to MRHNA and CDR2 to SNTAGT. Here V drops 3 bases and J drops 3 bases, and the junction holds 1 base not matched to any gene. From the cysteine up to the phenylalanine, the CDR3 has a length of 14 residues. Left in the record is the CDR3 DNA by itself, 42 bases read in frame from the first base. This clone showed up just once. The specificity of this receptor is unknown. Base qualities are not provided; no much larger clone lies one nucleotide away. Library prep was done by the immunoSEQ multiplex PCR assay. Under the source paper's analysis protocol: A statistical classification framework was built to diagnose cytomegalovirus status from the catalog of TCR beta chain sequences. This is the immuneACCESS table as TCRdb keeps it, with only in-frame sequences that have V and J called. A part of the clones is gone; compared with another copy, unresolved V genes explain less than half, and the rest is unexplained. The V and J calls and clone size are taken from that table; D and trimming were inferred from the DNA. For this sample the table gives about 150,000 clones, of which 85% to 90% were detected only once. The ten biggest clones cover about 2.2% of the sample.

This sequence originates from a human donor in good health. The specimen sequenced was PBMCs. The V and J genes are TRBV6-4 and TRBJ2-7, with 11 middle bases fitting TRBD2. The CDR3 protein: CASSELAGGYEQYF. The nucleotides are TGTGCCAGCAGTGAGCTAGCGGGAGGCTACGAGCAGTACTTC.